This T cell receptor beta chain was recorded in a study of CD8 T cells in Susac syndrome. This clonotype has only a few counts. CDR3 size: 18 residues. Per the germline V gene, CDR1 is KGHDR and CDR2 is SFDVKD. J lost 4 bases, V lost 4 bases, and 14 bases had no gene match. Random hexamers were used to reverse transcribe the RNA input (about 0.5 to 1 ug). An immunoSEQ multiplex PCR amplified TCR beta CDR3 over 54 Vbeta and 13 Jbeta. TCRdb reprocessed the immunoSEQ multiplex PCR reads via MiXCR and lists one record per CDR3 protein. The top ten hold approximately 0.065% of the sample, which has a few hundred thousand distinct CDR3 sequences, roughly nine tenths seen once. The authors sequenced TCR beta from blood CD8+ and CD4+ T cells.

The receptor's source is a human donor with multiple sclerosis. Sequenced: CD4+ T cells from PBMCs. V gene TRBV24-1 combines with J gene TRBJ2-3; 9 nucleotides agree with TRBD2. The CDR3 DNA reads TGTGCCACCAGTGACCCTGTGGGGCTAGCGGGGCTCGCAGATACGCAGTATTTT. Its translation is CATSDPVGLAGLADTQYF.